The TCR beta chain under discussion was sequenced for a study of cytotoxic CD8 clonotypes in ibrutinib-treated CLL. Study-level information: It was after a median approximately twelve months of treatment, range 6 to 36, that response samples were taken. Per sample, productive templates averaged 255,043 and productive rearrangements averaged approximately 90,000. Whole-study results and caveats: Once treatment began, public clonotypes, which were uncommon, contracted or stayed stable.

On this clone itself: Its antigen is as yet unknown.

Trimming stripped 4 bases from V and 1 base from J, with 3 bases between. This CDR3 is built from 13 residues. Germline-derived CDR1 and CDR2 are SGHRS and YFSETQ. Method: immunoSEQ multiplex PCR; TCRdb's copy keeps in-frame clones and lacks some. This sample has 25,000 to 35,000 clones, with roughly 62% found just once. The source of this sequence is a human donor with chronic lymphocytic leukemia. The sequencing used PBMCs, collected before ibrutinib treatment. V gene TRBV5-1 combines with J gene TRBJ2-6, with D uncertain. The CDR3 DNA reads as TGCGCCAGCAGCACATCTGGGGCCAACGTCCTGACTTTC. Its translation: CASSTSGANVLTF.